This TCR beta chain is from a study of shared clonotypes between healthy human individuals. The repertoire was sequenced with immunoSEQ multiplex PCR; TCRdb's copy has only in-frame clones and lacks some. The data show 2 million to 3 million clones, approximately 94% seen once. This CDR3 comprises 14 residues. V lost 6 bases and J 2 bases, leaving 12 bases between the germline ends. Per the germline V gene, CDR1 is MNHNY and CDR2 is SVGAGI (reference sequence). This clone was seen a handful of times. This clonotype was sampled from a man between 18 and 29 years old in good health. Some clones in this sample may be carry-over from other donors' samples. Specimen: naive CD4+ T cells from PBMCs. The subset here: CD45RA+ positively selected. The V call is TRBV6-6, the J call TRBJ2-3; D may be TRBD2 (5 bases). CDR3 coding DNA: TGTGCCAGCAGGTTACGGGGTCCCACAGATACGCAGTATTTT. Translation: CASRLRGPTDTQYF.